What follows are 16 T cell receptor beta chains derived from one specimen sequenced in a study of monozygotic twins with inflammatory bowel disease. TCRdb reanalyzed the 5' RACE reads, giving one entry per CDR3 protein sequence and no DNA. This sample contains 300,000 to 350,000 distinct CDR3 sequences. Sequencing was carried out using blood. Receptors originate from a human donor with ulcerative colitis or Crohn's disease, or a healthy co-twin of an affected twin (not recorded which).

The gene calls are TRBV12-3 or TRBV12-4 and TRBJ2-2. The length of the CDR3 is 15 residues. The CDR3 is CASSFWPTNTGELFF.

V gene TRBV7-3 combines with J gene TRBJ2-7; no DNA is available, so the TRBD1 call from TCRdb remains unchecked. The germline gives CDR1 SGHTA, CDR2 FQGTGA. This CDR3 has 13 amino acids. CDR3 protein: CASSPGGIYEQYF.

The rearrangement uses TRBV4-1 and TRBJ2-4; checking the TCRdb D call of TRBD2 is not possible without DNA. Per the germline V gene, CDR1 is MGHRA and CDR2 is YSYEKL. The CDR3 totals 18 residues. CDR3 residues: CASSQGPTSGGGKNIQYF.

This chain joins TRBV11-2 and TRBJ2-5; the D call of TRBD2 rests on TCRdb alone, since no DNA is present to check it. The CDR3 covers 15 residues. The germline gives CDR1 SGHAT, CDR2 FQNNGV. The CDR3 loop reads CASRGLAGYQETQYF.

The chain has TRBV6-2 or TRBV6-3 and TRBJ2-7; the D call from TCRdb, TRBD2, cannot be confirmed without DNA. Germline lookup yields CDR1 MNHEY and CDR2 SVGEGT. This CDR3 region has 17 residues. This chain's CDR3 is CASSFFRTSGHPYEQYF.

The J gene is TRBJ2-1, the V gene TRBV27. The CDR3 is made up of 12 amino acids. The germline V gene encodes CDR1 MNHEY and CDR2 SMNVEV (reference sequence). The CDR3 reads CASSSVYNEQFF.

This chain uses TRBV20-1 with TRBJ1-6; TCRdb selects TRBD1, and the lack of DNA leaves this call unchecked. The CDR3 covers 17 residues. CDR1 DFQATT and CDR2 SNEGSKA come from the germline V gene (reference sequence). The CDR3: CSARRGQASSYNSPLHF.

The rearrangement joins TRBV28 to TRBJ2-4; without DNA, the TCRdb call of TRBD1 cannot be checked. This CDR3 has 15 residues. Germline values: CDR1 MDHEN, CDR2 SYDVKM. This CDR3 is CASSSRDRRQNIQYF.

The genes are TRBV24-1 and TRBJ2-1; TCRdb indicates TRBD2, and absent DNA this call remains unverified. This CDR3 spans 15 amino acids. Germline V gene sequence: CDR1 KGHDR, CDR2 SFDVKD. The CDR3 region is CATSPTSGLYNEQFF.

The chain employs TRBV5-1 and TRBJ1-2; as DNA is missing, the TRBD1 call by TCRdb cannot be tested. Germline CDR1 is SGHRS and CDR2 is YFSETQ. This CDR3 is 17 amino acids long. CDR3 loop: CASSWVQGTSITYGYTF. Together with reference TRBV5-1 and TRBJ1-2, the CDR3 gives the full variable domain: KAGVTQTPRYLIKTRGQQVTLSCSPISGHRSVSWYQQTPGQGLQFLFEYFSETQRNKGNFPGRFSGRQFSNSRSEMNVSTLELGDSALYLCASSWVQGTSITYGYTFGSGTRLTVV.

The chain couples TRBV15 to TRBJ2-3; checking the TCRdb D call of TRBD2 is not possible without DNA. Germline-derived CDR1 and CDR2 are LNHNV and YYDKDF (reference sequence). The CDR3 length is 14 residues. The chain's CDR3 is CATSKGARQDTQYF.

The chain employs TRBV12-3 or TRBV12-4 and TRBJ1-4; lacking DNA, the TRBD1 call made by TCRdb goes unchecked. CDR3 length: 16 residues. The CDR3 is CASSGIRRQGDEKLFF.

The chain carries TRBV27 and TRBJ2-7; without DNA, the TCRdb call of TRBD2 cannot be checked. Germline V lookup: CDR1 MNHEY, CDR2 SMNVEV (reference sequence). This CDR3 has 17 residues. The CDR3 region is CASSVTGTSGFVYEQYF.

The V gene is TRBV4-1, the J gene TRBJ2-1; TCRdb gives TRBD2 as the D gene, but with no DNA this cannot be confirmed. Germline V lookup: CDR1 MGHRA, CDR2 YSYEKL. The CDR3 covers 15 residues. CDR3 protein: CASSQLVGSYNEQFF.

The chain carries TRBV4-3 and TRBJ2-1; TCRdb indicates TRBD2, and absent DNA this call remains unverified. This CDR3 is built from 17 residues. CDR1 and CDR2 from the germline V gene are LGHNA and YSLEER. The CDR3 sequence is CASSRQSTSGGAPEQFF.

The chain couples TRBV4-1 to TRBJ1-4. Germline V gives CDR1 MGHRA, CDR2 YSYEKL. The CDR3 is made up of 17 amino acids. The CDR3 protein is CASSRERTTAGSEKLFF.